This T cell receptor beta chain was sequenced during a study of T cells in Graves' hyperthyroidism and ophthalmopathy. Study-wide results and limits: Before onset, by a median of approximately 6.2 months, the model predicted ophthalmopathy. Most thyroid clonotypes expanded above 0.001 appeared in blood too.

When ophthalmopathy did not progress within 18 months, Graves' hyperthyroidism was considered stable. Trimming took off 4 bases at V and 3 bases at J, with 21 bases between the two ends. The V gene's germline CDR1 is SQVTM and CDR2 ANQGSEA. CDR3 length: 16 amino acids. The investigators amplified TCR beta CDR3 regions from RNA transcripts. First-round RT-PCR targeting the TCR CDR3 was performed with the HTBI primer set. TCRdb reprocessed the multiplex PCR reads via MiXCR and lists one record per CDR3 protein. The sample lists roughly 840,000 distinct CDR3 sequences, over 35% occurring once. The table lists this clonotype with many counts. What it recognizes is unknown.

The specimen was blood. This TCR was sampled from a man younger than 35 with Graves' hyperthyroidism. This chain connects TRBV29-1 to TRBJ1-1; the D gene is possibly TRBD1 (5 bases). The CDR3 nucleotides read TGCAGCGTTGTTCTCAGCGGCGGGACTACCCACACTGAAGCTTTCTTT. Protein product: CSVVLSGGTTHTEAFF.